These T cell receptor beta chains were read from a single sample in a study of T-cell reconstitution after alpha-beta-depleted transplantation in children. TCRdb reanalysed the PCR reads using MiXCR and keeps one entry per CDR3 protein. The sample holds hundreds of thousands of distinct CDR3 sequences, 6.5% to 10% seen once. The sample was PBMCs, mostly from graft donor cells, taken 180 days after TCRalphabeta/CD19-depleted stem cell transplant. The receptor source for this set is a male patient aged 10 to 17 who had a stem cell transplant for acute lymphoblastic leukemia, so the T cells may come from the graft donor. Each CDR3 is given with its conserved first and last residue. The D gene is left open where the match is weak. Each size is once, few, many or a size class.

j_call v_call cdr3_length clone_size d_call cdr3_aa cdr3_nt
TRBJ2-5 TRBV20-1 15 many - CSAIKGTLRGETQYF TGCAGTGCAATAAAAGGGACCTTAAGGGGAGAGACCCAGTACTTC
TRBJ1-3 TRBV12-3/TRBV12-4 16 many TRBD1 CASSFGGGLSGNTIYF TGTGCCAGCAGTTTTGGAGGGGGCCTCTCTGGAAACACCATATATTTT
TRBJ2-5 TRBV4-2 16 many TRBD2 CASSFGLAGDRETQYF TGTGCCAGCAGCTTCGGACTAGCGGGAGATCGGGAGACCCAGTACTTC
TRBJ1-2 TRBV4-3 14 many TRBD1 CASSQGGQSYGYTF TGCGCCAGCAGCCAAGGGGGACAGTCCTATGGCTACACCTTC
TRBJ2-2 TRBV12-3/TRBV12-4 17 many TRBD1 CASSQIPGQGSTGELFF TGTGCCAGCAGCCAAATCCCCGGACAGGGAAGCACCGGGGAGCTGTTTTTT
TRBJ1-5 TRBV20-1 15 many - CSARDAGQGNQPQHF TGCAGTGCTAGAGATGCAGGGCAGGGCAATCAGCCCCAGCATTTT
TRBJ2-7 TRBV20-1 14 few - CSASPTSTGYEQYF TGCAGTGCTAGCCCTACTAGCACGGGGTACGAGCAGTACTTC
TRBJ2-2 TRBV2 15 many - CASSENLSNTGELFF TGTGCCAGCAGTGAAAATTTGAGTAACACCGGGGAGCTGTTTTTT
TRBJ2-7 TRBV7-2 15 many TRBD2 CASSQPGLAEYEQYF TGTGCCAGCAGCCAACCGGGACTAGCGGAGTACGAGCAGTACTTC
TRBJ2-3 TRBV5-1 14 many - CATRLASWTDTQYF TGCGCCACCCGGCTGGCAAGCTGGACAGATACGCAGTATTTT
TRBJ2-5 TRBV10-3 13 many - CAISVGSQETQYF TGTGCCATCAGTGTCGGGAGCCAAGAGACCCAGTACTTC
TRBJ2-1 TRBV28 15 many - CASSTSRGLYNEQFF TGTGCCAGCAGTACTAGCAGAGGGCTCTACAATGAGCAGTTCTTC
TRBJ1-2 TRBV6-5 12 many - CASKRVNYGYTF TGTGCCAGCAAGCGGGTAAACTATGGCTACACCTTC
TRBJ2-7 TRBV2 17 many TRBD2 CASSPGLAFRRSYEQYF TGTGCCAGCAGCCCGGGACTAGCGTTCCGTCGCTCCTACGAGCAGTACTTC
TRBJ1-5 TRBV5-1 13 many - CASSRGGNQPQHF TGCGCCAGCAGCCGCGGGGGCAATCAGCCCCAGCATTTT